The TCR beta chain under discussion was sequenced for a study of blood T cell repertoires in COVID-19. Profiled with immunoSEQ multiplex PCR; TCRdb holds only in-frame clones, not every one. The sample consists of approximately 350,000 clones, 65% to 90% of them appearing once. The germline gives CDR1 SEHNR, CDR2 FQNEAQ (reference sequence). The CDR3 region is 13 residues in length, termini included. For this clone: No DNA is shown, since the ends of the CDR3 on it are uncertain; the CDR3 is the one TCRdb lists.

The gene calls are TRBV7-9 and TRBJ2-1; TRBD2 is taken as the D call from the table, unchecked against the DNA. This clonotype was sampled from a woman aged 55-75 years with COVID-19, enrolled during active disease. Sequencing was performed on peripheral blood. CDR3 amino acids: CASSLVGVGTSFF.